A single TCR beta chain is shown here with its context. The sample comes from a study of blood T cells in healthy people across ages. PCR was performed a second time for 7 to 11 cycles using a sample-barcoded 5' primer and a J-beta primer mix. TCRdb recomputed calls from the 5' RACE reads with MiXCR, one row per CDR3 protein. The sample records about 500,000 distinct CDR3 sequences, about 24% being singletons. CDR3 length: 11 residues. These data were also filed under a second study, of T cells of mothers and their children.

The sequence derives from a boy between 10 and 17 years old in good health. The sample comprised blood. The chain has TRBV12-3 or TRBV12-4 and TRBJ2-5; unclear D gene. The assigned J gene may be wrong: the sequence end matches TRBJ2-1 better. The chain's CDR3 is CASSRMGEQFF. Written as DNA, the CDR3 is TGTGCCAGCAGCCGCATGGGGGAGCAGTTCTTC.